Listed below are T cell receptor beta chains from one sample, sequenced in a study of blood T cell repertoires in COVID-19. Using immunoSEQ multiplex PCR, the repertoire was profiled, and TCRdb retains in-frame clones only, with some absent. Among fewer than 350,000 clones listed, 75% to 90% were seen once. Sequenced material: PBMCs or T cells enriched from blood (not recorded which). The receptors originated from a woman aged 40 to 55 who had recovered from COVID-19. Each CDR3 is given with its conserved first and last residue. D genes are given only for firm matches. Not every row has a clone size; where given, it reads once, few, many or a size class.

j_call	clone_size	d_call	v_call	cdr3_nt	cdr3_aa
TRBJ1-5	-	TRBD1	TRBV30	TGTGCCTGGAGCCAGACAGGGGGTAGTCAGCCCCAGCATTTT	CAWSQTGGSQPQHF
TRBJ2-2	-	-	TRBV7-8	TGTGCCAGCAGCTTAGTTTCCGGGAGAGAGGGCGGGGAGCTGTTTTTT	CASSLVSGREGGELFF
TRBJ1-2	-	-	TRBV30	TGTGCCTGGAGCGCTCAGGACATCTATGGCTACACCTTC	CAWSAQDIYGYTF
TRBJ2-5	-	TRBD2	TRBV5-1	TGCGCCAGCAGCTTGGGACTAGCGGAACAAGAGACCCAGTACTTC	CASSLGLAEQETQYF
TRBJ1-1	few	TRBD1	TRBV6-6	TGTGCCAGCATCGACAGGGGGGACACTGAAGCTTTCTTT	CASIDRGDTEAFF
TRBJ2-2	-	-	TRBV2	TGTGCCAGCAGCGGACAGCGAAACACCGGGGAGCTGTTTTTT	CASSGQRNTGELFF
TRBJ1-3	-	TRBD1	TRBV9	TGTGCCAGCAGCGTAGCTACGACAGGGGCTGGAAACACCATATATTTT	CASSVATTGAGNTIYF
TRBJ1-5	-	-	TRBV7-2	TGTGCCAGCAGCTATTACAGGGAGGGGTTTCAGCCCCAGCATTTT	CASSYYREGFQPQHF
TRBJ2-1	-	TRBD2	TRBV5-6	TGTGCCAGCAGCTTAGGGACTAGCAGGTACAATGAGCAGTTCTTC	CASSLGTSRYNEQFF
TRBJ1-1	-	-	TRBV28	TGTGCCAGCAGTTTATCACTTCGAGAAGCTTTCTTT	CASSLSLREAFF
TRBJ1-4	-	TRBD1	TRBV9	TGTGCCAGCAGCGGAGGACAGGCCGTCGAAAAACTGTTTTTT	CASSGGQAVEKLFF
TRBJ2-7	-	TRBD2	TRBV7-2	TGTGCCAGCAGCTCCTCTCCCCGGGGACTAGCGGGAGGTTACGAGCAGTACTTC	CASSSSPRGLAGGYEQYF
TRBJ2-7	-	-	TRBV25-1	TGTGCCAGAGGGGGAGGGACACACTCTGTCTACGAGCAGTACTTC	CARGGGTHSVYEQYF
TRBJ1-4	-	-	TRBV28	TGTGCCAGCAAGGGCGGACTGATTAATGAAAAACTGTTTTTT	CASKGGLINEKLFF
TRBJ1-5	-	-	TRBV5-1	TGCGCCAGCAGCTTGTCCCCCAGGGGTGGCAATCAGCCCCAGCATTTT	CASSLSPRGGNQPQHF
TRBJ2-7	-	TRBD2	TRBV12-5	TGTGCTAGTGGTTTGCTTTTAGGACGGGAGGGTCCCAGCGAGCAGTACTTC	CASGLLLGREGPSEQYF
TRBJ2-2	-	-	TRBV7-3	TGTGCCAGCAGCCAGGCAGGGTCCACCGGGGAGCTGTTTTTT	CASSQAGSTGELFF
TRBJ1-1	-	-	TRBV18	TGTGCCAGCTCACCAGAGGGCGGGGACACTGAAGCTTTCTTT	CASSPEGGDTEAFF
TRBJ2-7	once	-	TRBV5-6	TGTGCCAGCAGCGGGGACACTCAGATTTACGAGCAGTACTTC	CASSGDTQIYEQYF
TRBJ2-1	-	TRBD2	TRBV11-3	TGTGCCAGCAGCCTTGGGGCGGGGGGCTACAATGAGCAGTTCTTC	CASSLGAGGYNEQFF
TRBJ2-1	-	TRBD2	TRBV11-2	TGTGCCAGCAGCCCTCCGAAATTAGCGGGGGGCAGAAATGAGCAGTTCTTC	CASSPPKLAGGRNEQFF
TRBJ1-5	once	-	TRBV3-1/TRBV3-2	TGTGCCAGCAGCCAAGAGCCAGGGGGCAATCAGCCCCAGCATTTT	CASSQEPGGNQPQHF
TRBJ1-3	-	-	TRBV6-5	TGTGCCAGCGCTCAGGTGGCTGGAAACACCATATATTTT	CASAQVAGNTIYF
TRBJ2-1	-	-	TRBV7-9	TGTGCCAGCAGCTTGGGGGGTGAGGTGAATGAGCAGTTCTTC	CASSLGGEVNEQFF
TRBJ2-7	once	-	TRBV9	TGTGCCAGCAGCGTAAAGCAGGGCCCCTCCTACGAGCAGTACTTC	CASSVKQGPSYEQYF
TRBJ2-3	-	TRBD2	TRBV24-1	TGTGCCACCGTCAGGGTACTAGCGGGGGGGGATACGCAGTATTTT	CATVRVLAGGDTQYF
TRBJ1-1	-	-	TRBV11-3	TGTGCCAGCAGCTTACAGAACACTGAAGCTTTCTTT	CASSLQNTEAFF
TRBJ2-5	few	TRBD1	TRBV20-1	TGCAGTGCTAGTGAAAGACAGGGTCGGGAGACCCAGTACTTC	CSASERQGRETQYF
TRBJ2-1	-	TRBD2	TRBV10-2	TGCGCCACCCTCCCGACGGGGGGCTACAATGAGCAGTTCTTC	CATLPTGGYNEQFF
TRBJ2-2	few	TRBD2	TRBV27	TGTGCCAGCCATCCGGGGGGGGAGCACACCGGGGAGCTGTTTTTT	CASHPGGEHTGELFF